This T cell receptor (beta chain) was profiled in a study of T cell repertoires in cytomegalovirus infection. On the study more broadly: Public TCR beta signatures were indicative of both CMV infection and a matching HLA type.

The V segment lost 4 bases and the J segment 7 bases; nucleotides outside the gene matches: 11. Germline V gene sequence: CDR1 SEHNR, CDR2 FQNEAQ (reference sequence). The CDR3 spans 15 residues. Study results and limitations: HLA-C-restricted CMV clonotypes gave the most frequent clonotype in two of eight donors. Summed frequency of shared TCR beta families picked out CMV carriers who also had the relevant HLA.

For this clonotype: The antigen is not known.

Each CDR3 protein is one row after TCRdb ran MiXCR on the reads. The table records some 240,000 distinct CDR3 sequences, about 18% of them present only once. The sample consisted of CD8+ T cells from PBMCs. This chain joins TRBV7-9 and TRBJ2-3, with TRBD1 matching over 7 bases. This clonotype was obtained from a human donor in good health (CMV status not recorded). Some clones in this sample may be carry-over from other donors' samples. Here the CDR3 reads CASSSDETGLNTQYF. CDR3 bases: TGTGCCAGCAGCTCCGACGAGACAGGGCTAAATACGCAGTATTTT. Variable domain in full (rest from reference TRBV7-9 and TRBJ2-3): DTGVSQNPRHKITKRGQNVTFRCDPISEHNRLYWYRQTLGQGPEFLTYFQNEAQLEKSRLLSDRFSAERPKGSFSTLEIQRTEQGDSAMYLCASSSDETGLNTQYFGPGTRLTVL.